The source of this T cell receptor beta chain is a study of blood T cell repertoires in COVID-19. Trimming took 0 bases from V and 7 from J; bases not matched to a gene: 5. The CDR3 covers 15 residues. Per the germline V gene, CDR1 is SGHRS and CDR2 is YFSETQ. Sequencing used immunoSEQ multiplex PCR; TCRdb keeps in-frame clones, though not all of them. This table has approximately 140,000 clones, around 84% appearing once. The chain links TRBV5-1 to TRBJ2-1; 9 bases line up with TRBD1. The sequence was collected from a man between 70 and 80 years old with acute or convalescent COVID-19. Sequencing input: peripheral blood. CDR3 sequence reads: CASSLVGQGFNEQFF. The CDR3 nucleotides are TGCGCCAGCAGCTTGGTAGGACAGGGGTTTAATGAGCAGTTCTTC.